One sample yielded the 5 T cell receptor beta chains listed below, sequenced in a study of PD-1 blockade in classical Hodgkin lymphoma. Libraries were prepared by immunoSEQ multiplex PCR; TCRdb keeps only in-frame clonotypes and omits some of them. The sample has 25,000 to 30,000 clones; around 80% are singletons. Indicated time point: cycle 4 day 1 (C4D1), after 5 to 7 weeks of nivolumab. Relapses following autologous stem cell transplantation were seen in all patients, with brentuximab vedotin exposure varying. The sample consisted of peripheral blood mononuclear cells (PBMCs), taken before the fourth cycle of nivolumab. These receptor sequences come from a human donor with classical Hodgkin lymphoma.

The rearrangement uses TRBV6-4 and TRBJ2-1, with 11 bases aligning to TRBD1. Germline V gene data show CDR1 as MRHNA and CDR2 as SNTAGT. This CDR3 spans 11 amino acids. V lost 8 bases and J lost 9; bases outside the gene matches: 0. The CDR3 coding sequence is TGTGCCAGCGGGACAGGGGGTGAGCAGTTCTTC. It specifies CASGTGGEQFF.

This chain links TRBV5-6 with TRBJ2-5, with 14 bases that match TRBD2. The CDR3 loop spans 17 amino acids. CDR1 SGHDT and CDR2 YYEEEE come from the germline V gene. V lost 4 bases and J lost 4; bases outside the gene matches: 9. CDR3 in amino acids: CASSHGLAGGLGETQYF. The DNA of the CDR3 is TGTGCCAGCAGCCACGGACTAGCGGGAGGACTGGGAGAGACCCAGTACTTC.

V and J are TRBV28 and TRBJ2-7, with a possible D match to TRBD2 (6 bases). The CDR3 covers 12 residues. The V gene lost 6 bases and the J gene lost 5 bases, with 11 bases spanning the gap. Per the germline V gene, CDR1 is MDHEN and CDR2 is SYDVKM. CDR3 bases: TGTGCCAGCAGGCCCCCGGGGGACGAGCAGTACTTC. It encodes CASRPPGDEQYF.

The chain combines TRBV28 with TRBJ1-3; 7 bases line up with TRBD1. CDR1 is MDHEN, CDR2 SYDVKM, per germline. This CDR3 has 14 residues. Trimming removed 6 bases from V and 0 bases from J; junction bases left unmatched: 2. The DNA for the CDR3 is TGTGCCAGCAGAGGGGGCCTCTCTGGAAACACCATATATTTT. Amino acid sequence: CASRGGLSGNTIYF. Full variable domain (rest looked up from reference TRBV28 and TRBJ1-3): DVKVTQSSRYLVKRTGEKVFLECVQDMDHENMFWYRQDPGLGLRLIYFSYDVKMKEKGDIPEGYSVSREKKERFSLILESASTNQTSMYLCASRGGLSGNTIYFGEGSWLTVV.

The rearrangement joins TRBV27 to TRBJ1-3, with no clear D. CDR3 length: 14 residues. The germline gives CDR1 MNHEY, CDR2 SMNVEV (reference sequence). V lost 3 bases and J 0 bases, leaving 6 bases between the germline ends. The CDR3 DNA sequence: TGTGCCAGCAGTTTCCGGGGCTCTGGAAACACCATATATTTT. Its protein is CASSFRGSGNTIYF.